These 11 T cell receptor beta chains originate from one sample sequenced in a study of OX40 agonist ivuxolimab in advanced cancers. Libraries came from the immunoSEQ multiplex PCR assay. TCRdb retrieved this table from immuneACCESS and kept in-frame rearrangements only. Not all clones are present; in checked studies, unresolved V genes account for under half, and no reason is known for the remainder. For this sample there are roughly 16,000 clones; roughly three quarters appear just once. Around 12% of the sample goes to the ten largest clones. The sequencing used CD4+ or CD8+ T cells sorted from blood, collected in a trial of the OX40 agonist ivuxolimab. These TCRs come from an adult with an advanced solid tumor such as melanoma, head and neck, liver or kidney cancer.

The chain recombines TRBV9 with TRBJ1-1; TRBD1 matches 7 bases. This CDR3 has 14 amino acids. CDR1 is SGDLS and CDR2 is YYNGEE in the germline V gene. After removal of 0 bases from V and 6 bases from J, the junction contained 5 bases not matched to a gene. Here the CDR3 reads CASSVVDRVAEAFF. CDR3 nucleotides: TGTGCCAGCAGCGTAGTTGACAGGGTCGCTGAAGCTTTCTTT.

About this clone itself: Distinct nucleotide sequences in the sample also encode this CDR3. The chain carries TRBV5-6 and TRBJ1-2; D may be TRBD1 (5 bases). V was clipped by 0 bases and J by 8 bases, with 8 bases between them. The CDR3 sequence is 12 residues long. Germline V gene lookup returns CDR1 SGHDT and CDR2 YYEEEE. The CDR3 coding sequence is TGTGCCAGCAGCTTGGGAGGGGCGGGCTACACCTTC. This encodes CASSLGGAGYTF.

V and J are TRBV27 and TRBJ1-3, with D uncertain. The germline V gene has CDR1 MNHEY and CDR2 SMNVEV (reference sequence). Trimming left V 8 bases short and J 0 bases short, with 5 bases between. CDR3 length: 12 residues. The CDR3, as DNA: TGTGCCAGCGCTGACTCTGGAAACACCATATATTTT. Translated: CASADSGNTIYF.

J is TRBJ1-5 and V is TRBV5-4; D unclear. V shed 2 bases and J shed 6 bases, with 9 bases lying between them. Germline lookup yields CDR1 SGHNT and CDR2 YYREEE (reference sequence). The CDR3 covers 13 residues. CDR3 sequence reads: CASSFQDSQPQHF. CDR3 nucleotide sequence: TGTGCCAGCAGCTTCCAGGACTCTCAGCCCCAGCATTTT.

This chain uses TRBV5-1 with TRBJ2-1, with TRBD2 identical over 10 bases. The CDR3 consists of 15 residues. CDR1 and CDR2 (germline): SGHRS, YFSETQ. V trimming: 2 bases; J trimming: 7 bases; junction bases outside the gene matches: 6. CDR3 protein: CASSFDSGGANEQFF. CDR3 coding DNA: TGCGCCAGCAGCTTTGACAGCGGGGGGGCAAATGAGCAGTTCTTC.

The genes are TRBV27 and TRBJ2-7, with 9 bases aligning to TRBD1. The CDR3 is 13 residues long. Germline assignment: CDR1 MNHEY and CDR2 SMNVEV (reference sequence). After removal of 7 bases from V and 5 bases from J, the junction contained 6 bases not matched to a gene. The CDR3 protein is CASKTGGYDEQYF. The CDR3 nucleotides read TGTGCCAGCAAGACAGGGGGGTACGACGAGCAGTACTTC.

CDR3 loop: CAWSGSGHSSYEQYF. The CDR3 DNA reads TGTGCCTGGAGTGGATCAGGACACTCGAGTTACGAGCAGTACTTC. The chain joins TRBV30 to TRBJ2-7; perhaps TRBD1 as D (5 bases). V was trimmed by 1 base and J by 4 bases, leaving 17 bases between them. The CDR3 length is 15 residues. CDR1 and CDR2 from the germline V gene are GTSNPN and SVGIG (reference sequence).

This rearrangement joins TRBV5-5 to TRBJ1-1; D gene uncertain. The CDR3 runs to 13 residues. The germline V gene encodes CDR1 SGHKS and CDR2 YYEKEE (reference sequence). The V gene lost 3 bases and the J gene lost 3 bases, with 9 bases spanning the gap. CDR3 DNA: TGTGCCAGCAGCTGGGTGAGGGACACTGAAGCTTTCTTT. It specifies CASSWVRDTEAFF.

This clone was counted a few times. The chain joins TRBV5-6 to TRBJ1-2; D uncertain. This CDR3 has 14 residues. V lost 0 bases and J lost 4, with 10 bases in between. Germline lookup yields CDR1 SGHDT and CDR2 YYEEEE. CDR3 bases: TGTGCCAGCAGCTTGGGGCAATCTGGCTATGGCTACACCTTC. It codes for CASSLGQSGYGYTF. The whole variable domain, remainder taken from reference TRBV5-6 and TRBJ1-2, is DAGVTQSPTHLIKTRGQQVTLRCSPKSGHDTVSWYQQALGQGPQFIFQYYEEEERQRGNFPDRFSGHQFPNYSSELNVNALLLGDSALYLCASSLGQSGYGYTFGSGTRLTVV.

V and J are TRBV4-3 and TRBJ2-7, with 8 bases lining up with TRBD1. The CDR3 extends over 12 amino acids. V lost 5 bases and J lost 7; bases outside the gene matches: 4. In germline, CDR1 is LGHNA, CDR2 YSLEER. The CDR3 bases are TGCGCCAGCAGCATGGACAGGGAAGAGCAGTACTTC. Translated: CASSMDREEQYF.

This chain's CDR3 is CASSTAMTGDNEKLFF. As DNA, the CDR3 is TGTGCCAGTAGTACTGCCATGACAGGGGACAATGAAAAACTGTTTTTT. This chain links TRBV19 with TRBJ1-4; TRBD1 matches at 8 bases. V lost 4 bases to trimming and J lost 5 bases; unmatched junction nucleotides: 9. This CDR3 is 16 amino acids long. The germline V gene has CDR1 LNHDA and CDR2 SQIVND (reference sequence).